This T cell receptor beta chain appears in the sequencing data of a study of CXCR3-negative and CXCR3-positive naive CD8 T cells. Roughly 300,000 cells per CD8+ T cell subset were flow-sorted in triplicate. By phenotype, naive CD8+ T cells were CD45RO-CCR7+CD27+CD95-. Regarding the study as a whole: Post-cryopreservation CXCR3 expression was partly diminished, and the bulk of assays employed fresh PBMCs. Diversity ran similarly high across both naive subsets but far lower in memory CD8+ cells. TRB CDR3s were more hydrophobic in CXCR3-positive than in CXCR3-negative naive cells.

Regarding this clonotype: What it binds is unknown.

TRB cDNA libraries were made by UMI-labeled 5' RACE. After re-calling the 5' RACE reads, TCRdb lists one entry per CDR3 protein, DNA absent. This sample's clone table lists roughly 110,000 distinct CDR3 sequences. The TCR comes from a human donor in good health. Some clones in this sample may be carry-over from other donors' samples. Sample: naive CXCR3+ CD8+ T cells from blood. Subset given: CD45RO-CCR7+CD27+CD95- naive CD8+ T cells expressing CXCR3 (TNR3+).

This chain's CDR3 is CASTLARDNTGELFF. This chain uses TRBV5-6 with TRBJ2-2; TCRdb calls TRBD1, which cannot be checked without DNA. The CDR3 consists of 15 residues. Germline V gene data show CDR1 as SGHDT and CDR2 as YYEEEE.